This T cell receptor beta chain was recovered during a study of blood T cells in healthy people across ages. Study-wide results and caveats: TCR beta diversity, measured per million T cells, fell in a roughly linear way with age. Donors of long life had a larger count of naive CD4+ cells and greater diversity than aged donors.

This clonotype was detected a few times. Its target is not known. The CDR3 totals 14 residues. V lost 5 bases, J lost 4 bases, and 5 bases stayed unmatched. Germline assignment: CDR1 MNHEY and CDR2 SVGAGI. With a J-beta primer mix and a sample-barcoded 5' primer, a second PCR ran about 7 to 11 cycles. TCRdb re-called the 5' RACE reads through MiXCR, storing one row per CDR3 protein. Of fewer than 950,000 distinct CDR3 sequences listed, roughly 40% are singletons. The genes are TRBV6-5 and TRBJ1-1, with TRBD1 identical over 9 bases. This clonotype was sampled from a man between 18 and 35 years old in good health. Source material: blood. CDR3 protein: CASSPGTGFTEAFF. CDR3 DNA: TGTGCCAGCAGTCCCGGGACAGGGTTCACTGAAGCTTTCTTT.